Below, one T cell receptor (beta chain) is given with its context. Its specificity is unknown. V dropped 4 bases and J dropped 4; count of bases not matched to a gene: 6. CDR1 is SGHTA, CDR2 FQGNSA, per germline. The CDR3 is made up of 15 amino acids. The source of the sample is a study of response to subunit inactivated influenza vaccine. Study conclusions and caveats: The authors offered the suggestion that each seasonal influenza vaccination recruits few new T cells.

TCRdb re-called the RT-PCR reads through MiXCR, storing one row per CDR3 protein. The sample shows approximately 500,000 distinct CDR3 sequences, under 15% of them seen only once. The material was PBMCs from blood, obtained 45 days after vaccination. This clonotype was obtained from a man aged 50 to 59 who received an inactivated influenza vaccine. The chain uses TRBV7-2 and TRBJ2-1, with 8 bases matching TRBD2. CDR3 sequence (DNA): TGTGCCAGCAGCTGGAGCGGGAGTGCTTACAATGAGCAGTTCTTC. Translating gives CASSWSGSAYNEQFF.